A single sample gave rise to the 12 T cell receptor beta chains below, sequenced in a study of cytomegalovirus exposure and HLA in healthy donors. The protocol was immunoSEQ multiplex PCR, while the TCRdb copy is restricted to in-frame clones and leaves out a portion. The repertoire consists of tens of thousands of clones, with over 80% occurring once and the leading ten covering around 3%. The sample consisted of PBMCs. All receptors derive from a man in his late teens or twenties in good health and CMV-seronegative.

The genes are TRBV7-9 and TRBJ2-7; D perhaps matches TRBD1 (6 bases). CDR3 length: 15 residues. The V and J ends lost 1 base and 2 bases respectively, with 12 bases between them. The germline V gene encodes CDR1 SEHNR and CDR2 FQNEAQ (reference sequence). CDR3 sequence: CASSLDRDIAYEQYF. CDR3 DNA sequence: TGTGCCAGCAGCTTAGACCGGGACATAGCCTACGAGCAGTACTTC.

The chain couples TRBV19 to TRBJ2-5; D may be TRBD2 (6 bases). The germline gives CDR1 LNHDA, CDR2 SQIVND (reference sequence). V lost 7 bases and J 4 bases, leaving 13 bases between the germline ends. CDR3 size: 13 residues. In DNA form, the CDR3 reads TGTGCCAGTACCTCAGTGGGGGGAGAGACCCAGTACTTC. It specifies CASTSVGGETQYF.

The chain has TRBV4-2 and TRBJ2-7, with a tentative D call TRBD2 (5 bases). Germline V gene sequence: CDR1 LGHNA, CDR2 YNFKEQ. This CDR3 is 15 amino acids long. V was trimmed by 0 bases and J by 2 bases, leaving 11 bases between them. CDR3 loop: CASSQEVHGTYEQYF. The CDR3 nucleotides are TGTGCCAGCAGCCAAGAAGTTCACGGGACCTACGAGCAGTACTTC.

The chain recombines TRBV18 with TRBJ1-1, with D unclear. The V end was cut by 2 bases, the J end by 2 bases, with 12 bases between. Looked up from germline, CDR1 is KGHSH and CDR2 is LQKENI. This CDR3 spans 15 amino acids. The CDR3 DNA follows: TGTGCCAGCTCACCATCCGTGCTGACAAACACTGAAGCTTTCTTT. Translating gives CASSPSVLTNTEAFF.

The chain joins TRBV19 to TRBJ1-5, with D unclear. The CDR3 loop spans 14 amino acids. V dropped 4 bases and J dropped 2 bases, with 9 bases sitting between them. Germline assignment: CDR1 LNHDA and CDR2 SQIVND (reference sequence). The CDR3 sequence: CASSTPGGNQPQHF. For the CDR3, the DNA is TGTGCCAGTAGTACCCCGGGAGGCAATCAGCCCCAGCATTTT.

This clone turned up a few times. The V gene is TRBV5-6, the J gene TRBJ1-5; 7 bases are shared with TRBD1. CDR1 is SGHDT and CDR2 is YYEEEE in the germline V gene. The V gene end was trimmed by 2 bases and the J gene end by 2 bases; junction bases not matched to a gene: 4. This CDR3 is built from 15 residues. The CDR3 is CASSFGGTGNQPQHF. CDR3 in DNA: TGTGCCAGCAGCTTTGGGGGGACAGGCAATCAGCCCCAGCATTTT.

This clone has a single count. V gene TRBV28 combines with J gene TRBJ2-7; 9 bases are a match to TRBD1. CDR3 length: 14 amino acids. The junction had 5 bases not matched to a gene; V was cut back by 6 bases and J by 2 bases. Germline V lookup: CDR1 MDHEN, CDR2 SYDVKM. CDR3 region: CASRRRDRAYEQYF. The CDR3 coding sequence is TGTGCCAGCAGACGCCGGGACAGGGCCTACGAGCAGTACTTC.

This chain connects TRBV30 to TRBJ2-1; TRBD2 matches at 10 bases. Germline CDR1 and CDR2: GTSNPN and SVGIG (reference sequence). CDR3 size: 14 residues. V dropped 3 bases and J dropped 9; count of bases not matched to a gene: 8. The CDR3 protein is CAWRKAGGGGEQFF. The CDR3 DNA reads TGTGCCTGGAGGAAAGCGGGAGGGGGGGGTGAGCAGTTCTTC.

V gene TRBV10-3 combines with J gene TRBJ2-5, with 10 bases aligning to TRBD1. V lost 0 bases and J lost 3; bases outside the gene matches: 4. CDR3 length: 16 amino acids. Germline CDR1 reads ENHRY; CDR2 reads SYGVKD. The CDR3 sequence is CAISESATGGKETQYF. Here the CDR3 DNA reads TGTGCCATCAGTGAGTCGGCGACAGGGGGCAAAGAGACCCAGTACTTC.

The rearrangement links TRBV7-3 to TRBJ2-1; TRBD2 aligns across 7 bases. J gave up 4 bases and V 1 base, and 7 bases lay outside the gene matches. The CDR3 covers 16 residues. Germline assignment: CDR1 SGHTA and CDR2 FQGTGA. CDR3 protein: CASSLRGGSRYNEQFF. The CDR3 DNA reads TGTGCCAGCAGCTTAAGAGGCGGGAGTCGGTACAATGAGCAGTTCTTC.

The chain employs TRBV18 and TRBJ1-5; D possibly corresponds to TRBD1 (5 bases). Trimming shortened V by 6 bases and J by 7 bases, and 10 bases separated the two germline ends. The CDR3 sequence is 12 residues long. The germline gives CDR1 KGHSH, CDR2 LQKENI. CDR3 loop: CASSSGVQPQHF. In DNA form, the CDR3 reads TGTGCCAGCTCCTCGGGGGTACAGCCCCAGCATTTT.

The chain uses TRBV19 and TRBJ2-5; 10 bases fit TRBD2. From germline, CDR1 is LNHDA and CDR2 SQIVND (reference sequence). Trimming took 6 bases from V and 2 from J; bases not matched to a gene: 9. The CDR3 runs 16 residues. For the CDR3, the DNA is TGTGCCAGTAGCCGTCGGGCTAGCGGGAGACAAGAGACCCAGTACTTC. Its protein product is CASSRRASGRQETQYF. The full variable domain, its missing parts supplied by reference TRBV19 and TRBJ2-5, is DGGITQSPKYLFRKEGQNVTLSCEQNLNHDAMYWYRQDPGQGLRLIYYSQIVNDFQKGDIAEGYSVSREKKESFPLTVTSAQKNPTAFYLCASSRRASGRQETQYFGPGTRLLVL.